The 15 T cell receptor beta chains presented below share a single source sample, sequenced in a study of cytomegalovirus exposure and HLA in healthy donors. Vbeta (60) and Jbeta (13) primers were used in the PCR. Produced via immunoSEQ multiplex PCR; TCRdb's table is partial and in-frame only. The sample carries roughly 200,000 clones, 80% to 90% recorded once. What was sequenced was PBMCs. Receptors originate from a man aged 25 to 40 in good health and CMV-seronegative.

The chain is built from TRBV29-1 and TRBJ1-4; D is possibly TRBD1 (5 bases). V lost 6 bases and J 6 bases, leaving 17 bases between the germline ends. CDR3 size: 14 residues. Germline CDR1 SQVTM, CDR2 ANQGSEA. The CDR3 DNA reads TGCAGCGTCGCAAGGACCCGGGGGGATGAAAAACTGTTTTTT. This encodes CSVARTRGDEKLFF.

The V and J genes are TRBV7-2 and TRBJ1-1, with 8 bases that match TRBD1. With V trimmed by 4 bases and J by 4 bases, 5 bases remained unmatched. Germline CDR1 is SGHTA and CDR2 is FQGNSA. The CDR3 contains 14 residues. The CDR3 DNA reads as TGTGCCAGCAGCTCCCGACAGGGGACCACTGAAGCTTTCTTT. Protein sequence: CASSSRQGTTEAFF.

The chain joins TRBV4-3 to TRBJ1-1; 8 bases map to TRBD1. V trimming: 0 bases; J trimming: 3 bases; junction bases outside the gene matches: 9. The CDR3 has 17 residues. Per germline, CDR1 LGHNA and CDR2 YSLEER. Here the CDR3 reads CASSQDLTGASHTEAFF. The CDR3 DNA is TGCGCCAGCAGCCAAGATTTGACAGGGGCCTCCCACACTGAAGCTTTCTTT.

This clone was counted a single time. V usage is TRBV13 and J usage is TRBJ1-6; tentative D call: TRBD1 (5 bases). The V gene's germline CDR1 is PRHDT and CDR2 FYEKMQ (reference sequence). V lost 5 bases and J lost 8, with 16 bases in between. The CDR3 is 15 residues long. In DNA, the CDR3 is TGTGCCAGCAGCGGTAGGCTAGACAGAGATTCACCCCTCCACTTT. It yields the protein CASSGRLDRDSPLHF.

The V and J genes are TRBV5-1 and TRBJ1-4; D call uncertain. Germline V gene lookup returns CDR1 SGHRS and CDR2 YFSETQ. This CDR3 contains 12 residues. The V and J ends lost 1 base and 10 bases respectively, with 8 bases between them. In DNA, the CDR3 is TGCGCCAGCAGCTTGTACACGGGAAAACTGTTTTTT. Residues: CASSLYTGKLFF.

The chain is built from TRBV14 and TRBJ1-1, with D maybe TRBD1 (6 bases). Germline CDR1 SGHDN, CDR2 FVKESK. This CDR3 is built from 17 residues. Trimming removed 0 bases from V and 4 bases from J, with 18 bases in between. The CDR3 is CASSQDRGAGGATEAFF. The CDR3 coding sequence is TGTGCCAGCAGCCAAGATCGGGGGGCCGGGGGAGCCACTGAAGCTTTCTTT. Full variable domain (outside the CDR3, taken from reference TRBV14 and TRBJ1-1): EAGVTQFPSHSVIEKGQTVTLRCDPISGHDNLYWYRRVMGKEIKFLLHFVKESKQDESGMPNNRFLAERTGGTYSTLKVQPAELEDSGVYFCASSQDRGAGGATEAFFGQGTRLTVV.

This chain uses TRBV6-5 with TRBJ1-2; D is unresolved. Trimming cost V 10 bases and J 3 bases, with 21 bases left between them. This CDR3 is 15 amino acids long. CDR1 is MNHEY, CDR2 SVGAGI, per germline. CDR3 sequence: CATTSSRSGHYGYTF. The CDR3 DNA is TGTGCCACCACGAGTTCTAGGTCCGGCCACTATGGCTACACCTTC.

This chain connects TRBV27 to TRBJ2-3; TRBD1 might be the D (6 bases). Germline values: CDR1 MNHEY, CDR2 SMNVEV (reference sequence). The CDR3 is 15 amino acids. The V end lost 5 bases, the J end lost 5 bases, and 17 bases lay between the germline ends. The CDR3 nucleotides are TGTGCCAGCAGTCTAACAGGGCCCAGGCGAGATACGCAGTATTTT. Encoded protein: CASSLTGPRRDTQYF.

The genes are TRBV27 and TRBJ1-2; 8 bases are shared with TRBD1. The CDR3 is 11 residues long. V trimming: 6 bases; J trimming: 10 bases; junction bases outside the gene matches: 4. The germline V gene has CDR1 MNHEY and CDR2 SMNVEV (reference sequence). CDR3 protein: CASRTGGNYTF. CDR3 nucleotides: TGTGCCAGCAGAACAGGGGGAAACTACACCTTC.

CDR3 amino acids: CASSPGQHNDEKLFF. The DNA for the CDR3 is TGTGCCAGCAGCCCGGGACAACACAACGATGAAAAACTGTTTTTT. V gene TRBV11-2 combines with J gene TRBJ1-4, with D possibly matching TRBD1 (6 bases). CDR3 length equals 15 residues. Trimming removed 5 bases at V and 6 bases at J, with 16 bases between. The V gene's germline CDR1 is SGHAT and CDR2 FQNNGV.

The chain carries TRBV5-6 and TRBJ2-5; 8 bases line up with TRBD2. With 2 bases clipped from V and 5 bases from J, the junction kept 8 bases outside the gene matches. CDR1 and CDR2 (germline): SGHDT, YYEEEE. This CDR3 comprises 15 residues. The CDR3 region is CASSLSTGGRETQYF. CDR3 sequence (DNA): TGTGCCAGCAGCTTATCAACGGGGGGGCGCGAGACCCAGTACTTC.

This clone was counted between two and nine times. V and J are TRBV4-1 and TRBJ2-7, with D unresolved. CDR3 length: 14 residues. CDR1 and CDR2 (germline): MGHRA, YSYEKL. The V end was cut by 0 bases, the J end by 4 bases, with 10 bases between. The CDR3 loop reads CASSQDPDWYEQYF. The CDR3 coding sequence is TGCGCCAGCAGCCAAGACCCCGACTGGTACGAGCAGTACTTC.

The chain links TRBV5-1 to TRBJ2-3; tentatively, D is TRBD2 (5 bases). V dropped 4 bases and J dropped 6 bases, with 12 bases sitting between them. The CDR3 has 13 residues. Looked up from germline, CDR1 is SGHRS and CDR2 is YFSETQ. This CDR3 reads CASSLRRRDTQYF. The DNA of the CDR3 is TGCGCCAGCAGCCTTCGTAGGAGGGATACGCAGTATTTT.

The chain employs TRBV12-5 and TRBJ2-5; D not certain. CDR3 length: 11 residues. With 3 bases removed from V and 5 bases from J, the gap between germline ends came to 4 bases. CDR1 LGHNT and CDR2 FRNRAP come from the germline V gene. CDR3 sequence: CASGFYETQYF. DNA for the CDR3: TGTGCTAGTGGTTTCTACGAGACCCAGTACTTC.

This clone was observed a handful of times. The V call is TRBV5-8, the J call TRBJ1-1, with D unresolved. V lost 6 bases to trimming and J lost 0 bases, with 3 bases between them. The CDR3 is made up of 11 amino acids. Germline CDR1 is SGHTS and CDR2 is YDEGEE. The CDR3 loop reads CASTMNTEAFF. The DNA for the CDR3 is TGTGCCAGCACCATGAACACTGAAGCTTTCTTT.